The 30 T cell receptor beta chains below all came from one sample that was sequenced in a study of shared clonotypes between healthy human individuals (dated by TCRdb to about 2020). Libraries were prepared through the immunoSEQ multiplex PCR assay. In its TCRdb copy, this immuneACCESS table keeps in-frame sequences only and misses some clones. Where compared with another copy, unresolved V genes explain less than half of these, and the others have no known cause. This sample comprises around 2,000,000 clones, about 95% of them detected only once. In total, the top ten clones hold around 1.2% of the sample. CD8 naive samples were CD45RO-negative cells positively selected for CCR7, giving a CD45RA+CCR7+ population that excluded TemRA cells. Sequencing was done on a sample of naive CD8+ T cells sorted from blood. Read against the paper, the sample's cell subset or site label means: CD45RA+CCR7+. These receptors originate from a man between 18 and 35 years old in good health.

The V call is TRBV6-5, the J call TRBJ1-2; 7 bases are shared with TRBD1. The V gene end was trimmed by 5 bases and the J gene end by 3 bases; junction bases not matched to a gene: 6. Germline V lookup: CDR1 MNHEY, CDR2 SVGAGI. The CDR3 has 14 residues. CDR3 nucleotides: TGTGCCAGCAGTCCGCCGGGACAGTACTATGGCTACACCTTC. Translation gives CASSPPGQYYGYTF.

This clone was seen only a few times. The rearrangement uses TRBV12-5 and TRBJ1-1; D not resolved. The CDR3 is made up of 15 amino acids. Germline V lookup: CDR1 LGHNT, CDR2 FRNRAP. V lost 7 bases and J 0 bases, leaving 15 bases between the germline ends. The CDR3, as DNA: TGTGCTAGTGCCCCGGCCCGGGTCCTGAACACTGAAGCTTTCTTT. Protein product: CASAPARVLNTEAFF.

The table lists this clone with a count of one. The chain employs TRBV27 and TRBJ2-1, with a tentative D call TRBD2 (6 bases). The CDR3 has 15 amino acids. V lost 6 bases to trimming and J lost 0 bases, with 12 bases between them. From germline, CDR1 is MNHEY and CDR2 SMNVEV (reference sequence). CDR3 residues: CASSPRGSSYNEQFF. Here the CDR3 DNA reads TGTGCCAGCAGCCCCCGGGGGAGCTCCTACAATGAGCAGTTCTTC.

The chain joins TRBV28 to TRBJ2-5, with 14 bases identical to TRBD2. V trimming: 4 bases; J trimming: 0 bases; junction bases outside the gene matches: 7. Per germline, CDR1 MDHEN and CDR2 SYDVKM. There are 18 residues in the CDR3. In DNA form, the CDR3 reads TGTGCCAGCAGTTCGAGGACTAGCGGGGGGCCGTACCAAGAGACCCAGTACTTC. It codes for CASSSRTSGGPYQETQYF.

The chain combines TRBV23-1 with TRBJ2-1; D is unclear. TRBV23-1 is identified as an open reading frame with a role that is uncertain. The CDR3 is 14 amino acids. Between the trimmed V and J ends, which lost 4 bases and 4 bases, there was a span of 11 bases. The CDR3 reads CASSPIYSYNEQFF. CDR3 nucleotides: TGCGCCAGCAGTCCGATCTACTCTTACAATGAGCAGTTCTTC.

The rearrangement joins TRBV5-5 to TRBJ1-5; no clear D gene. The ends were cut back, 2 bases at V and 1 base at J, with 16 bases in the middle. The CDR3 contains 17 residues. Per the germline V gene, CDR1 is SGHKS and CDR2 is YYEKEE (reference sequence). The CDR3 loop is CASSLEPSLASNQPQHF. In DNA, the CDR3 is TGTGCCAGCAGCTTAGAACCGAGTCTCGCGAGCAATCAGCCCCAGCATTTT.

The rearrangement joins TRBV27 to TRBJ1-1; possible D gene TRBD1, 5 bases. The CDR3 runs 16 residues. Germline V gene data show CDR1 as MNHEY and CDR2 as SMNVEV (reference sequence). The ends were cut back, 6 bases at V and 1 base at J, with 18 bases in the middle. The CDR3 region has the DNA TGTGCCAGCAGCCTCCTTGGGGGGGGAACGAACACTGAAGCTTTCTTT. Protein product: CASSLLGGGTNTEAFF.

The V call is TRBV7-9, the J call TRBJ2-3, with TRBD1 as a possible D gene (6 bases). The CDR3 runs 15 residues. CDR1 and CDR2 from the germline V gene are SEHNR and FQNEAQ (reference sequence). V lost 5 bases and J lost 6, with 18 bases in between. DNA of the CDR3: TGTGCCAGCAGCCTAGGGACAATTAGTACCGATACGCAGTATTTT. Protein: CASSLGTISTDTQYF.

In its sample, this clone was seen a few times. The same CDR3 arises from other DNA sequences in this sample as well. The chain recombines TRBV28 with TRBJ1-2; 8 bases map to TRBD1. The CDR3 is 13 amino acids. V gave up 6 bases and J gave up 6 bases; unmatched junction bases: 6. CDR1 is MDHEN and CDR2 is SYDVKM in the germline V gene. CDR3 residues: CASSPDRVNGYTF. As DNA, the CDR3 is TGTGCCAGCAGCCCGGACAGGGTTAATGGCTACACCTTC.

The genes are TRBV27 and TRBJ2-7; 7 bases match TRBD1. CDR1 is MNHEY and CDR2 is SMNVEV in the germline V gene (reference sequence). V lost 0 bases to trimming and J lost 3 bases; unmatched junction nucleotides: 8. The CDR3 sequence is 16 residues long. The CDR3: CASSLSAGTANYEQYF. DNA for the CDR3: TGTGCCAGCAGTTTATCGGCCGGGACAGCCAACTACGAGCAGTACTTC.

The V and J genes are TRBV10-1 and TRBJ2-2; unclear D gene. There are 14 residues in the CDR3. The germline CDR1 and CDR2 sequences are WNHNN and SYGVQD (reference sequence). Trimming shortened V by 0 bases and J by 7 bases, and 9 bases separated the two germline ends. The CDR3 DNA is TGCGCCAGCAGTGAGTCTAGACCCAACGGGGAGCTGTTTTTT. Protein sequence: CASSESRPNGELFF.

The rearrangement links TRBV2 to TRBJ2-7, with 9 bases matching TRBD1. The CDR3 spans 15 residues. The V gene end was trimmed by 7 bases and the J gene end by 2 bases; junction bases not matched to a gene: 9. Germline V gene sequence: CDR1 SNHLY, CDR2 FYNNEI. In DNA form, the CDR3 reads TGTGCCAGCACTATCGGGACAGGGTCTGCCTACGAGCAGTACTTC. Its translation: CASTIGTGSAYEQYF.

As regards this clone: An end of the junction does not agree with germline; a read error may underlie this. The rearrangement joins TRBV2 to TRBJ2-7; D call uncertain. This CDR3 comprises 13 residues. Germline loops: CDR1 SNHLY, CDR2 FYNNEI. CDR3 coding DNA: TGTGCCAGCAGTGGATCTTCGGAAGGTGATAGAAACTTC. This encodes CASSGSSEGDRNF.

This chain uses TRBV13 with TRBJ2-7; a weak D match, TRBD1 (6 bases). Trimming left V 5 bases short and J 2 bases short, with 19 bases between. The germline V gene encodes CDR1 PRHDT and CDR2 FYEKMQ (reference sequence). The CDR3 has 16 amino acids. The chain's CDR3 is CASSRKGSRGPYEQYF. In nucleotides, the CDR3 is TGTGCCAGCAGCCGAAAGGGGAGCAGGGGTCCCTACGAGCAGTACTTC.

Details on this clone: In the same sample, other DNA sequences code for this CDR3. This chain connects TRBV7-9 to TRBJ1-5; the match to TRBD1 covers 7 bases. The CDR3 length is 14 residues. V dropped 5 bases and J dropped 1; count of bases not matched to a gene: 2. The V gene's germline CDR1 is SEHNR and CDR2 FQNEAQ (reference sequence). The CDR3 sequence is CASSLTGSNQPQHF. Written as DNA, the CDR3 is TGTGCCAGCAGCCTGACAGGGAGCAATCAGCCCCAGCATTTT.

This clone was seen only once. The chain combines TRBV27 with TRBJ2-5, with 11 bases aligning to TRBD2. Unmatched junction bases numbered 4, after V lost 5 bases and J lost 5 bases. The CDR3 has 14 residues. Germline-derived CDR1 and CDR2 are MNHEY and SMNVEV (reference sequence). In DNA, the CDR3 is TGTGCCAGCAGTAGAGGACTAGCGGGCGAGACCCAGTACTTC. Protein: CASSRGLAGETQYF.

The rearrangement joins TRBV7-2 to TRBJ2-7; 10 bases map to TRBD2. Germline V CDR1 and CDR2: SGHTA, FQGNSA. V lost 3 bases and J lost 0; bases outside the gene matches: 2. The length of the CDR3 is 15 residues. The CDR3 protein is CASSFSGGASYEQYF. The CDR3 DNA is TGTGCCAGCAGCTTCAGCGGGGGGGCCTCCTACGAGCAGTACTTC. Full variable domain (outside the CDR3, taken from reference TRBV7-2 and TRBJ2-7): GAGVSQSPSNKVTEKGKDVELRCDPISGHTALYWYRQSLGQGLEFLIYFQGNSAPDKSGLPSDRFSAERTGGSVSTLTIQRTQQEDSAVYLCASSFSGGASYEQYFGPGTRLTVT.

On this clone: Other DNA variants within this sample encode the same CDR3. V is TRBV11-2 and J is TRBJ1-6; TRBD1 might be the D (5 bases). Germline V gene sequence: CDR1 SGHAT, CDR2 FQNNGV. The length of the CDR3 is 14 residues. V lost 1 base and J lost 10, with 11 bases in between. CDR3 coding DNA: TGTGCCAGCAGCTTAGGGCAGGGCGGATCACCCCTCCACTTT. This sequence encodes CASSLGQGGSPLHF.

The CDR3 sequence: CASSSNDYEQYF. DNA of the CDR3: TGTGCCAGCAGTAGCAATGACTACGAGCAGTACTTC. The J gene is TRBJ2-7, the V gene TRBV6-5; D gene ambiguous. Germline CDR1 is MNHEY and CDR2 is SVGAGI. CDR3 length equals 12 residues. V was shortened by 5 bases and J by 3 bases, with 8 bases between the two germline ends.

V and J are TRBV27 and TRBJ2-7; D not resolved. This CDR3 is built from 12 residues. In germline, CDR1 is MNHEY, CDR2 SMNVEV (reference sequence). The V end lost 4 bases, the J end lost 5 bases, and 9 bases lay between the germline ends. CDR3 nucleotide sequence: TGTGCCAGCAGTTCCCGGGTCCACGAGCAGTACTTC. It translates to CASSSRVHEQYF.

This sequence joins TRBV19 and TRBJ2-7, with D possibly matching TRBD2 (5 bases). The CDR3 is 14 residues long. Germline V gene data show CDR1 as LNHDA and CDR2 as SQIVND (reference sequence). The V end was cut by 3 bases, the J end by 2 bases, with 11 bases between. DNA of the CDR3: TGTGCCAGTAGTATGAGCGGAGTTACCTACGAGCAGTACTTC. Encoded protein: CASSMSGVTYEQYF.

CDR3 region: CASSPGTGVEKLFF. CDR3 nucleotide sequence: TGTGCCAGCAGCCCCGGGACCGGAGTAGAAAAACTGTTTTTT. The V call is TRBV6-5, the J call TRBJ1-4, with D maybe TRBD1 (5 bases). The CDR3 covers 14 residues. V was shortened by 6 bases and J by 8 bases, with 16 bases between the two germline ends. Germline V gives CDR1 MNHEY, CDR2 SVGAGI.

Comments on this clone: This specimen includes other DNA sequences encoding the same CDR3. The V gene is TRBV27, the J gene TRBJ2-5; possible D gene TRBD2, 6 bases. The CDR3 has 14 residues. Trimming cost V 2 bases and J 4 bases, with 11 bases left between them. Germline CDR1 is MNHEY and CDR2 is SMNVEV (reference sequence). CDR3 bases: TGTGCCAGCAGTTTAATTGGGGGAGGAGAGACCCAGTACTTC. This translates into CASSLIGGGETQYF.

This chain links TRBV4-1 with TRBJ1-1, with unresolved D. This CDR3 comprises 18 residues. Germline V gene sequence: CDR1 MGHRA, CDR2 YSYEKL. V lost 4 bases, J lost 0 bases, and 21 bases lay in between. CDR3 amino acids: CASSPIIPDGPMNTEAFF. The DNA of the CDR3 is TGCGCCAGCAGCCCTATTATACCGGACGGCCCCATGAACACTGAAGCTTTCTTT.

The chain has TRBV4-1 and TRBJ1-5; 11 bases align to TRBD1. The length of the CDR3 is 16 residues. Trimming removed 1 base from V and 7 bases from J; junction bases left unmatched: 6. Germline CDR1 and CDR2: MGHRA and YSYEKL. CDR3 nucleotide sequence: TGCGCCAGCAGCCAAGCCGGACAGGGGGCAGGCCAGCCCCAGCATTTT. Residues: CASSQAGQGAGQPQHF.

This chain joins TRBV7-9 and TRBJ2-1, with D unclear. The ends were cut back, 2 bases at V and 7 bases at J, with 12 bases in the middle. This CDR3 contains 14 residues. In germline, CDR1 is SEHNR, CDR2 FQNEAQ (reference sequence). CDR3 in DNA: TGTGCCAGCAGCTTATTTAATTGGGAAAATGAGCAGTTCTTC. Amino acid sequence: CASSLFNWENEQFF.

The V call is TRBV27, the J call TRBJ2-3, with TRBD2 identical over 8 bases. The trim removed 2 bases at V and 6 bases at J, leaving 10 bases unmatched. The CDR3 spans 16 residues. Germline CDR1 MNHEY, CDR2 SMNVEV (reference sequence). The CDR3 nucleotides read TGTGCCAGCAGTTTAAGGGGTTCGGGAGGGCCGGATACGCAGTATTTT. Protein: CASSLRGSGGPDTQYF.

A word on this clone: The same CDR3 arises from other DNA sequences in this sample as well. This chain links TRBV4-1 with TRBJ2-3; D call uncertain. CDR3 length: 14 residues. Germline V lookup: CDR1 MGHRA, CDR2 YSYEKL. The V end was cut by 4 bases, the J end by 1 base, with 9 bases between. DNA of the CDR3: TGCGCCAGCAGCCTCCTCCTGGGCACAGATACGCAGTATTTT. Its translation: CASSLLLGTDTQYF.

The chain is built from TRBV10-1 and TRBJ2-2; D may be TRBD1 (5 bases). CDR3 size: 16 residues. The V gene lost 0 bases and the J gene lost 1 base, with 9 bases spanning the gap. Germline lookup yields CDR1 WNHNN and CDR2 SYGVQD (reference sequence). The CDR3 DNA reads as TGCGCCAGCAGTGAGTCTAGGGGCAGGAACACCGGGGAGCTGTTTTTT. It translates to CASSESRGRNTGELFF.

The V and J genes are TRBV14 and TRBJ1-4; D might be TRBD1 (6 bases). CDR3 length: 15 residues. V gave up 1 base and J gave up 4 bases, with 10 bases separating them. Germline values: CDR1 SGHDN, CDR2 FVKESK. The CDR3 DNA is TGTGCCAGCAGCCAAGGCGGGACACGTAATGAAAAACTGTTTTTT. Residues: CASSQGGTRNEKLFF.